This entry lists 14 T cell receptor beta chains sequenced from one sample in a study of cytomegalovirus exposure and HLA in healthy donors. Some clones are missing from TCRdb's copy, which holds only in-frame ones; the method was immunoSEQ multiplex PCR. Here the sample spans 90,000 to 150,000 clones, approximately 88% being singletons. Material: PBMCs. The receptors were gathered from a woman aged 18 to 35 in good health and CMV-seropositive.

This chain connects TRBV11-3 to TRBJ2-1; unclear D gene. Germline V gene data show CDR1 as SGHNT and CDR2 as YENEEA. The V end lost 1 base, the J end lost 13 bases, and 11 bases lay between the germline ends. The CDR3 is made up of 12 amino acids. CDR3 bases: TGTGCCAGCAGCTTAGGAGAAGCTTTTCAGTTCTTC. Its translation is CASSLGEAFQFF.

The gene calls are TRBV6-6 and TRBJ1-4; D unclear. V lost 0 bases and J 7 bases, leaving 15 bases between the germline ends. Germline CDR1 MNHNY, CDR2 SVGAGI (reference sequence). The CDR3 totals 16 residues. The CDR3 protein is CASSYSLRRDGEKLFF. CDR3 bases: TGTGCCAGCAGTTACTCCCTGAGGAGGGATGGTGAAAAACTGTTTTTT.

The chain carries TRBV5-8 and TRBJ2-2; 7 bases match TRBD1. Germline lookup yields CDR1 SGHTS and CDR2 YDEGEE. The CDR3 runs to 15 residues. The trim removed 4 bases at V and 4 bases at J, leaving 7 bases unmatched. CDR3 in DNA: TGTGCCAGCAGCCTATGGACAGGAAGCACCGGGGAGCTGTTTTTT. Its translation is CASSLWTGSTGELFF.

J is TRBJ2-7 and V is TRBV9, with 7 bases matching TRBD2. Germline CDR1 SGDLS, CDR2 YYNGEE. Trimming cost V 4 bases and J 6 bases; bases outside gene matches: 13. The CDR3 is 15 residues long. Here the CDR3 DNA reads TGTGCCAGCAGCCCGCGAAGCGGGGACCTCCCCGAGCAGTACTTC. It encodes CASSPRSGDLPEQYF.

The chain employs TRBV9 and TRBJ2-3; D perhaps matches TRBD2 (5 bases). Trimming took 1 base from V and 6 from J, leaving 15 bases between them. Per germline, CDR1 SGDLS and CDR2 YYNGEE. The CDR3 is 15 residues long. In DNA form, the CDR3 reads TGTGCCAGCAGCGTAAACGGACTGACGTCGGATACGCAGTATTTT. This translates into CASSVNGLTSDTQYF.

The rearrangement links TRBV7-2 to TRBJ2-5; TRBD1 agrees at 9 bases. This CDR3 spans 13 amino acids. Germline V gene lookup returns CDR1 SGHTA and CDR2 FQGNSA. After removal of 5 bases from V and 5 bases from J, the junction contained 3 bases not matched to a gene. CDR3 coding DNA: TGTGCCAGCAGCGTGACAGGGGGTGAGACCCAGTACTTC. It is translated as CASSVTGGETQYF.

V gene TRBV5-1 combines with J gene TRBJ2-7; D may be TRBD2 (7 bases). Germline CDR1 is SGHRS and CDR2 is YFSETQ. The CDR3 extends over 16 amino acids. The V end was cut by 2 bases, the J end by 6 bases, with 21 bases between. CDR3 in amino acids: CASSFSREGGYGEQYF. The CDR3 DNA is TGCGCCAGCAGCTTCTCCAGGGAGGGGGGTTATGGCGAGCAGTACTTC.

V gene TRBV27 combines with J gene TRBJ1-5; D is unresolved. Germline V gene data show CDR1 as MNHEY and CDR2 as SMNVEV (reference sequence). The CDR3 spans 13 residues. V was pared by 8 bases and J by 5 bases, with 13 bases between. Here the CDR3 reads CASSRGGYQPQHF. CDR3 DNA sequence: TGTGCCAGCTCCCGGGGTGGGTATCAGCCCCAGCATTTT.

The V and J genes are TRBV5-1 and TRBJ2-4, with 8 bases lining up with TRBD1. J gave up 6 bases and V 0 bases, and 5 bases lay outside the gene matches. The CDR3 spans 15 residues. From germline, CDR1 is SGHRS and CDR2 YFSETQ. CDR3 DNA sequence: TGCGCCAGCAGCTTGGGGACTGACAGGGGAAACATTCAGTACTTC. Translation gives CASSLGTDRGNIQYF.

This clone came up a few times. V is TRBV7-2 and J is TRBJ1-1; 7 nucleotides line up with TRBD1. The CDR3 spans 12 residues. V shed 5 bases and J 7 bases; nucleotides not matched to a gene: 4. Germline assignment: CDR1 SGHTA and CDR2 FQGNSA. The DNA of the CDR3 is TGTGCCAGCAGCACCGGGACAGTTGAAGCTTTCTTT. Translating gives CASSTGTVEAFF.

The chain employs TRBV7-6 and TRBJ2-7; possibly TRBD1 for D (6 bases). Germline V CDR1 and CDR2: SGHVS, FNYEAQ. There are 14 residues in the CDR3. The V and J ends lost 5 bases and 2 bases respectively, with 13 bases between them. The CDR3 region is CASSHRDKTYEQYF. Here the CDR3 DNA reads TGTGCCAGCAGCCACCGGGACAAGACCTACGAGCAGTACTTC.

The rearrangement uses TRBV30 and TRBJ2-7, with unresolved D. Germline V lookup: CDR1 GTSNPN, CDR2 SVGIG (reference sequence). This CDR3 has 13 residues. The V and J ends lost 0 bases and 6 bases respectively, with 12 bases between them. The CDR3 nucleotides are TGTGCCTGGAGTGTACCCCCGGTTCCCGAGCAGTACTTC. It codes for CAWSVPPVPEQYF.

The chain combines TRBV6-1 with TRBJ1-5, with D perhaps matching TRBD1 (5 bases). Deletions cut 5 bases from V and 6 bases from J, with 17 bases between. In germline, CDR1 is MNHNS, CDR2 SASEGT. The CDR3 extends over 15 amino acids. The CDR3 sequence: CASSRTQQGSQPQHF. CDR3 coding DNA: TGTGCCAGCAGTCGAACGCAGCAGGGTTCTCAGCCCCAGCATTTT.

The V gene is TRBV2, the J gene TRBJ2-3, with 9 bases matching TRBD2. CDR1 SNHLY and CDR2 FYNNEI come from the germline V gene. The length of the CDR3 is 14 residues. Trimming took 9 bases from V and 2 from J; bases not matched to a gene: 6. This chain's CDR3 is CASSSGGNTDTQYF. In DNA form, the CDR3 reads TGTGCCAGTTCCAGCGGGGGGAACACAGATACGCAGTATTTT.